A selection of T cell receptor beta chains follows, all from one sample in a study of PD-L1 blockade in urothelial cancer. The assay was immunoSEQ multiplex PCR, and TCRdb's table has in-frame clones only and misses some. The sample comprises 45,000 to 50,000 clones, 88% of which are singletons, and 3.9% rests with the top ten. The material was PBMCs, obtained around atezolizumab (anti-PD-L1) treatment. The origin of the receptors is an elderly man with urothelial cancer. Both conserved end residues are part of each CDR3. Clone size, where shown, is once, few, many, or a class for clones that have expanded.

clone_size: .; v_call: TRBV6-4; j_call: TRBJ2-7; cdr3_aa: CASSDSGLEEPYEQYF
clone_size: .; v_call: TRBV5-1; j_call: TRBJ2-1; cdr3_aa: CASSPNDRAGTRVQFF
clone_size: .; v_call: TRBV27; j_call: TRBJ1-2; cdr3_aa: CASSSTRQVPDGYTF
clone_size: few; v_call: TRBV14; j_call: TRBJ1-5; cdr3_aa: CASSKDRGANQPQHF
clone_size: .; v_call: TRBV5-1; j_call: TRBJ2-3; cdr3_aa: CASTASGSTDTQYF
clone_size: .; v_call: TRBV9; j_call: TRBJ1-2; cdr3_aa: CASSEGPSGYTF
clone_size: once; v_call: TRBV6-1; j_call: TRBJ2-5; cdr3_aa: CASSEQDRGLRETQYF
clone_size: .; v_call: TRBV19; j_call: TRBJ2-7; cdr3_aa: CASSIAGGSGEQYF
clone_size: .; v_call: TRBV4-1; j_call: TRBJ2-1; cdr3_aa: CASSQDLSGGHNEQFF
clone_size: .; v_call: TRBV9; j_call: TRBJ1-2; cdr3_aa: CASSASSGQHGYTF
clone_size: .; v_call: TRBV18; j_call: TRBJ2-1; cdr3_aa: CASSPPGQGSSEQFF
clone_size: .; v_call: TRBV5-1; j_call: TRBJ1-1; cdr3_aa: CASSLEGPLNTEAFF
clone_size: .; v_call: TRBV10-2; j_call: TRBJ2-2; cdr3_aa: CASSELGLASNTGELFF
clone_size: .; v_call: TRBV5-6; j_call: TRBJ1-6; cdr3_aa: CASSFRQGNSPLHF
clone_size: .; v_call: TRBV5-1; j_call: TRBJ1-4; cdr3_aa: CASSFGETREKLFF
clone_size: .; v_call: TRBV2; j_call: TRBJ2-6; cdr3_aa: CAGKGDLGPGANVLTF
clone_size: .; v_call: TRBV25-1; j_call: TRBJ2-7; cdr3_aa: CASTEGRGEQYF
clone_size: once; v_call: TRBV30; j_call: TRBJ2-5; cdr3_aa: CAWRTGRETQYF
clone_size: .; v_call: TRBV5-1; j_call: TRBJ2-2; cdr3_aa: CASSFRTGMPNGELFF
clone_size: .; v_call: TRBV7-2; j_call: TRBJ2-7; cdr3_aa: CASSLVSGTGGEQYF
clone_size: .; v_call: TRBV7-2; j_call: TRBJ2-3; cdr3_aa: CASSLQGGTDTQYF
clone_size: .; v_call: TRBV21-1; j_call: TRBJ1-5; cdr3_aa: CASSAQGGGHQPQHF
clone_size: .; v_call: TRBV19; j_call: TRBJ2-5; cdr3_aa: CASSYGLAGGQYF
clone_size: .; v_call: TRBV4-3; j_call: TRBJ2-5; cdr3_aa: CASSQGGLAVSQETQYF
clone_size: .; v_call: TRBV5-4; j_call: TRBJ2-5; cdr3_aa: CASSFTGGGETQYF
clone_size: few; v_call: TRBV30; j_call: TRBJ2-3; cdr3_aa: CAWNNGVAGAADTQYF
clone_size: .; v_call: TRBV2; j_call: TRBJ2-2; cdr3_aa: CASTQDREAGELFF
clone_size: .; v_call: TRBV5-1; j_call: TRBJ1-1; cdr3_aa: CASSLRSSDRTEAFF
clone_size: .; v_call: TRBV6-5; j_call: TRBJ2-5; cdr3_aa: CASSYYWGRGQETQYF
clone_size: .; v_call: TRBV5-1; j_call: TRBJ2-7; cdr3_aa: CASSPRGIDEQYF
clone_size: .; v_call: TRBV5-4; j_call: TRBJ2-7; cdr3_aa: CASSLDQGAANEQYF
clone_size: .; v_call: TRBV5-1; j_call: TRBJ1-3; cdr3_aa: CASSSGESGNTIYF
clone_size: .; v_call: TRBV27; j_call: TRBJ2-7; cdr3_aa: CASRGTSGSPTYEQYF
clone_size: .; v_call: TRBV29-1; j_call: TRBJ1-3; cdr3_aa: CSVEQGNTIYF
clone_size: .; v_call: TRBV11-3; j_call: TRBJ2-5; cdr3_aa: CASSANFEETQYF
clone_size: .; v_call: TRBV7-7; j_call: TRBJ2-2; cdr3_aa: CASSRGHGDTGELFF
clone_size: .; v_call: TRBV10-2; j_call: TRBJ2-7; cdr3_aa: CASSESESEQYF
clone_size: few; v_call: TRBV4-1; j_call: TRBJ1-5; cdr3_aa: CASSRQLDQPQHF
clone_size: .; v_call: TRBV15; j_call: TRBJ2-5; cdr3_aa: CATSSGQGAEETQYF
clone_size: .; v_call: TRBV5-1; j_call: TRBJ2-7; cdr3_aa: CASSLRVGQGNEQYF
clone_size: .; v_call: TRBV28; j_call: TRBJ1-5; cdr3_aa: CASKFQGQGNQPQHF
clone_size: .; v_call: TRBV25-1; j_call: TRBJ2-1; cdr3_aa: CASSATTRLAGVNNEQFF
clone_size: .; v_call: TRBV23-1; j_call: TRBJ1-2; cdr3_aa: CASKIRRGWDGYTF
clone_size: .; v_call: TRBV28; j_call: TRBJ2-2; cdr3_aa: CASRTSGIKGELFF
clone_size: .; v_call: TRBV30; j_call: TRBJ2-7; cdr3_aa: CAWNLGGSSYEQYF
clone_size: few; v_call: TRBV4-2; j_call: TRBJ2-2; cdr3_aa: CASSQDRSGRGNTGELFF
clone_size: .; v_call: TRBV28; j_call: TRBJ2-1; cdr3_aa: CASRSLLARSYNEQFF
clone_size: few; v_call: TRBV4-1; j_call: TRBJ1-4; cdr3_aa: CASSQGQFKEKLFF